One sample yielded the 10 T cell receptor beta chains listed below, sequenced in a study (dated by TCRdb to the mid-2010s). Library generation was performed with RT-PCR. The run used an Illumina MiSeq. TCRdb took the public reads, trimmed them with fastp at Q25, ran MiXCR for clone calling and kept in-frame beta chains. For every CDR3 protein sequence, its rows merge into one entry that carries the most common genes and DNA. The sample table shows about 680,000 distinct CDR3 sequences, and more than 13% are seen once. In total, the top ten clones hold 3% to 4.5% of the sample. Input material: memory CD4+ T cells from blood. The origin of the receptors is a female donor in good health, serving as a healthy control.

This clonotype appeared a few times. The CDR3 DNA reads as TGTGCCACCAACGGAGGAGGCAATCAGCCCCAGCATTTT. This codes for CATNGGGNQPQHF. The V gene is TRBV6-1, the J gene TRBJ1-5; D ambiguous. V dropped 10 bases and J dropped 2 bases, with 12 bases sitting between them. Per germline, CDR1 MNHNS and CDR2 SASEGT. The CDR3 is made up of 13 amino acids.

Only a few counts were recorded for this clonotype. The gene calls are TRBV7-8 and TRBJ2-7; TRBD1 agrees at 7 bases. The CDR3 runs 11 residues. Germline CDR1 reads SGHVS; CDR2 reads FQNEAQ. V lost 5 bases to trimming and J lost 7 bases; unmatched junction nucleotides: 2. CDR3 in amino acids: CASSRGLEQYF. In DNA, the CDR3 is TGTGCCAGCAGCAGGGGGCTTGAGCAGTACTTC.

The chain employs TRBV24-1 and TRBJ2-1; D unresolved. CDR3 length: 13 residues. Trimming pared 12 bases from V and 4 bases from J, leaving 15 bases between. Looked up from germline, CDR1 is KGHDR and CDR2 is SFDVKD. This chain's CDR3 is CALFTDLYNEQFF. In DNA form, the CDR3 reads TGTGCCCTATTCACAGACCTTTACAATGAGCAGTTCTTC.

In its sample, this clonotype was seen a few times. CDR3 protein: CSARVQGTSYEQYF. CDR3 in DNA: TGCAGTGCTAGAGTTCAGGGGACATCCTACGAGCAGTACTTC. The rearrangement links TRBV20-1 to TRBJ2-7; TRBD1 might be the D (6 bases). The CDR3 runs 14 residues. V gave up 1 base and J gave up 1 base, with 11 bases separating them. Germline loops: CDR1 DFQATT, CDR2 SNEGSKA (reference sequence).

This clonotype was recorded a few times. V and J are TRBV12-5 and TRBJ1-1; weak D call: TRBD1 (5 bases). The CDR3 length is 15 residues. Per germline, CDR1 LGHNT and CDR2 FRNRAP. The germline V and J ends were trimmed by 5 bases and 2 bases, with 15 bases remaining between them. DNA of the CDR3: TGTGCTAGTGGTAACGGGGCAGACATAAACACTGAAGCTTTCTTT. Translating it yields CASGNGADINTEAFF.

This clonotype was detected a few times. The rearrangement links TRBV5-1 to TRBJ1-2; D remains ambiguous. The V gene's germline CDR1 is SGHRS and CDR2 YFSETQ. CDR3 length: 14 amino acids. V dropped 5 bases and J dropped 3 bases, with 14 bases sitting between them. The CDR3 nucleotides are TGCGCCAGCAGGCCTATTGCGGCAGACTATGGCTACACCTTC. This encodes CASRPIAADYGYTF.

V and J are TRBV7-2 and TRBJ1-2; a weak D match, TRBD1 (5 bases). V gave up 4 bases and J gave up 8 bases, with 11 bases separating them. Germline V gene lookup returns CDR1 SGHTA and CDR2 FQGNSA. The CDR3 consists of 12 residues. CDR3 sequence: CASSSGLWGYTF. CDR3 DNA: TGTGCCAGCAGCTCAGGGCTATGGGGCTACACCTTC.

This chain connects TRBV28 to TRBJ1-4; D uncertain. The V gene's germline CDR1 is MDHEN and CDR2 SYDVKM. Deletions cut 5 bases from V and 3 bases from J, with 4 bases between. This CDR3 region has 12 residues. For the CDR3, the DNA is TGTGCCAGCAGTCGCTCTAATGAAAAACTGTTTTTT. This gives the protein CASSRSNEKLFF. The whole variable domain, remainder taken from reference TRBV28 and TRBJ1-4, is DVKVTQSSRYLVKRTGEKVFLECVQDMDHENMFWYRQDPGLGLRLIYFSYDVKMKEKGDIPEGYSVSREKKERFSLILESASTNQTSMYLCASSRSNEKLFFGSGTQLSVL.

In this sample, this clonotype turned up a few times. The chain couples TRBV7-2 to TRBJ2-7; D remains ambiguous. Germline V gene lookup returns CDR1 SGHTA and CDR2 FQGNSA. Deletions cut 5 bases from V and 4 bases from J, with 12 bases between. The length of the CDR3 is 13 residues. The DNA for the CDR3 is TGTGCCAGCAGCCCCGCAACCTCGTACGAGCAGTACTTC. Its protein is CASSPATSYEQYF.

The chain combines TRBV6-1 with TRBJ1-1; tentatively, D is TRBD1 (6 bases). The CDR3 is 13 amino acids. Trimming removed 7 bases at V and 5 bases at J, with 14 bases between. CDR1 is MNHNS and CDR2 is SASEGT in the germline V gene. The CDR3 DNA sequence: TGTGCCAGCACCGAGGGGGGTCGGACTGAAGCTTTCTTT. It yields the protein CASTEGGRTEAFF.